This TCR beta chain was profiled in a study of blood T cell repertoires in COVID-19. Only in-frame clones appear in the TCRdb table, and some are missing; sequencing was by immunoSEQ multiplex PCR. The repertoire holds approximately 300,000 clones, with more than 80% as singletons. The germline CDR1 and CDR2 sequences are SGDLS and YYNGEE. CDR3 length: 14 amino acids. The V end lost 4 bases, the J end lost 3 bases, and 11 bases lay between the germline ends. The specimen was peripheral blood. The origin of this receptor is a woman aged 25 to 39 with COVID-19, enrolled during active disease. The chain joins TRBV9 to TRBJ1-5; maybe TRBD1 (5 bases). The chain's CDR3 is CASSPGAVNQPQHF. For the CDR3, the DNA is TGTGCCAGCAGCCCTGGGGCCGTCAATCAGCCCCAGCATTTT.